A selection of T cell receptor beta chains follows, all from one sample in a study of T cell changes during pregnancy in multiple sclerosis. Sequenced by immunoSEQ multiplex PCR; TCRdb stores in-frame clones only, minus some. Here the sample spans around 70,000 clones, approximately 94% being singletons. Sequencing used peripheral blood, obtained in the second trimester of pregnancy. The receptors stem from a female donor in good health, enrolled as a control in a pregnancy study. The CDR3 runs from the conserved cysteine through the conserved F or W. Fields, in order: V gene, D gene, J gene, clone size, CDR3 protein, CDR3 DNA. A D gene is named only where the DNA matches it firmly. Size is stated for part of the rows, as once, few or many counts, or as a class when the clone is expanded.

V gene: TRBV11-2
D gene: NA
J gene: TRBJ1-2
clone size: NA
CDR3 protein: CASSLGAGFEDGYTF
CDR3 DNA: TGTGCCAGCAGCTTAGGTGCAGGGTTTGAGGATGGCTACACCTTC

V gene: TRBV13
D gene: TRBD2
J gene: TRBJ2-3
clone size: NA
CDR3 protein: CASSTRESDTQYF
CDR3 DNA: TGTGCCAGCAGCACGCGGGAGTCAGATACGCAGTATTTT

V gene: TRBV7-6
D gene: TRBD1
J gene: TRBJ2-7
clone size: NA
CDR3 protein: CASSLGPPGGAYEQYF
CDR3 DNA: TGTGCCAGCAGCTTAGGACCCCCAGGGGGTGCCTACGAGCAGTACTTC

V gene: TRBV10-3
D gene: TRBD1
J gene: TRBJ2-2
clone size: NA
CDR3 protein: CAISELKQGVTGELFF
CDR3 DNA: TGTGCCATCAGTGAGTTAAAACAGGGGGTTACCGGGGAGCTGTTTTTT

V gene: TRBV30
D gene: TRBD1
J gene: TRBJ1-5
clone size: NA
CDR3 protein: CAWSAGQGHQPQHF
CDR3 DNA: TGTGCCTGGAGTGCCGGACAGGGGCATCAGCCCCAGCATTTT

V gene: TRBV7-2
D gene: NA
J gene: TRBJ2-2
clone size: NA
CDR3 protein: CASSPWGANTGELFF
CDR3 DNA: TGTGCCAGCAGCCCGTGGGGGGCGAACACCGGGGAGCTGTTTTTT

V gene: TRBV9
D gene: TRBD2
J gene: TRBJ2-3
clone size: NA
CDR3 protein: CASSVSPGGPGDTQYF
CDR3 DNA: TGTGCCAGCAGCGTAAGCCCGGGGGGGCCCGGAGATACGCAGTATTTT

V gene: TRBV6-4
D gene: TRBD1
J gene: TRBJ2-7
clone size: NA
CDR3 protein: CASHRGTVSYEQYF
CDR3 DNA: TGTGCCAGCCACAGAGGGACAGTCTCCTACGAGCAGTACTTC

V gene: TRBV5-4
D gene: NA
J gene: TRBJ1-4
clone size: NA
CDR3 protein: CASSLGGGAGEKLFF
CDR3 DNA: TGTGCCAGCAGCTTGGGCGGGGGCGCCGGTGAAAAACTGTTTTTT

V gene: TRBV28
D gene: TRBD2
J gene: TRBJ2-3
clone size: NA
CDR3 protein: CASFDPGTSGGRGDTQYF
CDR3 DNA: TGTGCCAGCTTTGATCCCGGGACTAGCGGGGGTCGAGGAGATACGCAGTATTTT

V gene: TRBV6-6
D gene: TRBD1
J gene: TRBJ2-7
clone size: NA
CDR3 protein: CASSSTGGTSYEQYF
CDR3 DNA: TGTGCCAGCAGCTCGACAGGGGGTACGTCCTACGAGCAGTACTTC

V gene: TRBV5-1
D gene: TRBD1
J gene: TRBJ1-5
clone size: NA
CDR3 protein: CASSLGDRAGGQPQHF
CDR3 DNA: TGCGCCAGCAGCTTGGGGGACAGGGCGGGAGGTCAGCCCCAGCATTTT

V gene: TRBV5-1
D gene: TRBD1
J gene: TRBJ1-5
clone size: NA
CDR3 protein: CASSLGQGISNQPQHF
CDR3 DNA: TGCGCCAGCAGCTTGGGACAGGGGATTAGCAATCAGCCCCAGCATTTT

V gene: TRBV5-6
D gene: NA
J gene: TRBJ1-1
clone size: NA
CDR3 protein: CASSLTVNTEAFF
CDR3 DNA: TGTGCCAGCAGCCTGACAGTGAACACTGAAGCTTTCTTT

V gene: TRBV4-3
D gene: TRBD2
J gene: TRBJ2-3
clone size: NA
CDR3 protein: CASSQRLASTDTQYF
CDR3 DNA: TGCGCCAGCAGCCAGAGACTAGCGAGCACAGATACGCAGTATTTT

V gene: TRBV7-2
D gene: NA
J gene: TRBJ1-3
clone size: NA
CDR3 protein: CASSQTAGNTIYF
CDR3 DNA: TGTGCCAGCAGCCAGACAGCTGGAAACACCATATATTTT

V gene: TRBV2
D gene: NA
J gene: TRBJ1-1
clone size: NA
CDR3 protein: CASSVFGTEAFF
CDR3 DNA: TGTGCCAGCAGTGTATTCGGGACAGAAGCTTTCTTT

V gene: TRBV4-1
D gene: NA
J gene: TRBJ1-6
clone size: NA
CDR3 protein: CASSQDPFSDSPLHF
CDR3 DNA: TGCGCCAGCAGCCAAGACCCCTTTTCCGATTCACCCCTCCACTTT

V gene: TRBV6-5
D gene: NA
J gene: TRBJ1-1
clone size: NA
CDR3 protein: CASRISGAPSAFF
CDR3 DNA: TGTGCCAGCAGAATTTCAGGGGCTCCCTCCGCTTTCTTT

V gene: TRBV15
D gene: TRBD2
J gene: TRBJ2-1
clone size: NA
CDR3 protein: CATSRGGGAYNEQFF
CDR3 DNA: TGTGCCACCAGCAGAGGTGGGGGGGCCTACAATGAGCAGTTCTTC

V gene: TRBV25-1
D gene: TRBD1
J gene: TRBJ1-6
clone size: NA
CDR3 protein: CASTGDRGLHSPLHF
CDR3 DNA: TGTGCCAGCACCGGAGACAGGGGGCTGCATTCACCCCTCCACTTT

V gene: TRBV6-5
D gene: NA
J gene: TRBJ1-1
clone size: NA
CDR3 protein: CASSFDSATEAFF
CDR3 DNA: TGTGCCAGCAGTTTTGACTCGGCCACTGAAGCTTTCTTT

V gene: TRBV7-2
D gene: NA
J gene: TRBJ2-3
clone size: NA
CDR3 protein: CASSPTPGTSTDTQYF
CDR3 DNA: TGTGCCAGCAGCCCGACCCCGGGAACTAGCACAGATACGCAGTATTTT

V gene: TRBV4-1
D gene: TRBD1
J gene: TRBJ1-1
clone size: NA
CDR3 protein: CASSQGWTGGTEAFF
CDR3 DNA: TGCGCCAGCAGCCAGGGCTGGACAGGGGGAACTGAAGCTTTCTTT

V gene: TRBV7-7
D gene: TRBD2
J gene: TRBJ2-1
clone size: NA
CDR3 protein: CASSSIAGVYNEQFF
CDR3 DNA: TGTGCTAGCAGCTCGATAGCGGGGGTGTACAATGAGCAGTTCTTC

V gene: TRBV19
D gene: NA
J gene: TRBJ2-7
clone size: NA
CDR3 protein: CASSLTVSYEQYF
CDR3 DNA: TGTGCCAGTAGTTTGACAGTCTCCTACGAGCAGTACTTC

V gene: TRBV18
D gene: TRBD2
J gene: TRBJ2-7
clone size: NA
CDR3 protein: CASSPPLGGGTYEQYF
CDR3 DNA: TGTGCCAGCTCACCACCGCTGGGCGGGGGAACCTACGAGCAGTACTTC

V gene: TRBV27
D gene: NA
J gene: TRBJ2-2
clone size: NA
CDR3 protein: CASSLYSPNTGELFF
CDR3 DNA: TGTGCCAGCAGTTTGTATAGCCCTAACACCGGGGAGCTGTTTTTT

V gene: TRBV4-3
D gene: NA
J gene: TRBJ1-2
clone size: NA
CDR3 protein: CASSQGHGYTF
CDR3 DNA: TGCGCCAGCAGCCAAGGGCACGGCTACACCTTC

V gene: TRBV18
D gene: NA
J gene: TRBJ2-7
clone size: NA
CDR3 protein: CASSPRRNLDEQYF
CDR3 DNA: TGTGCCAGCTCACCGAGGAGGAACCTCGACGAGCAGTACTTC

V gene: TRBV7-2
D gene: TRBD1
J gene: TRBJ2-7
clone size: NA
CDR3 protein: CASSPGQSYEQYF
CDR3 DNA: TGTGCCAGCAGCCCGGGACAGTCGTACGAGCAGTACTTC

V gene: TRBV19
D gene: TRBD1
J gene: TRBJ1-1
clone size: NA
CDR3 protein: CASSIPRQGRMNTEAFF
CDR3 DNA: TGTGCCAGTAGTATCCCCCGACAGGGTAGGATGAACACTGAAGCTTTCTTT

V gene: TRBV9
D gene: TRBD1
J gene: TRBJ1-5
clone size: NA
CDR3 protein: CASSPNPSSVGTGKSQPQHF
CDR3 DNA: TGTGCCAGCAGCCCCAACCCAAGTTCAGTCGGGACAGGGAAAAGTCAGCCCCAGCATTTT

V gene: TRBV6-1
D gene: TRBD1
J gene: TRBJ2-7
clone size: once
CDR3 protein: CASSSEQGDIYEQYF
CDR3 DNA: TGTGCCAGCAGTTCAGAACAGGGGGACATCTACGAGCAGTACTTC

V gene: TRBV18
D gene: NA
J gene: TRBJ1-2
clone size: NA
CDR3 protein: CASSPPGHPGYTF
CDR3 DNA: TGTGCCAGCTCACCACCTGGACACCCAGGCTACACCTTC

V gene: TRBV7-8
D gene: TRBD1
J gene: TRBJ1-4
clone size: NA
CDR3 protein: CASTPRSGGRNEKLFF
CDR3 DNA: TGTGCCAGCACCCCTCGTTCAGGGGGGCGAAATGAAAAACTGTTTTTT

V gene: TRBV4-3
D gene: NA
J gene: TRBJ2-2
clone size: NA
CDR3 protein: CASSLESTGELFF
CDR3 DNA: TGCGCCAGCAGCCTTGAGAGCACCGGGGAGCTGTTTTTT

V gene: TRBV11-2
D gene: TRBD1
J gene: TRBJ2-5
clone size: NA
CDR3 protein: CASTKGQGWRGQETQYF
CDR3 DNA: TGTGCCAGCACCAAGGGACAGGGGTGGAGAGGCCAAGAGACCCAGTACTTC

V gene: TRBV28
D gene: NA
J gene: TRBJ2-2
clone size: NA
CDR3 protein: CASSLGLSWGTGELFF
CDR3 DNA: TGTGCCAGCAGTTTGGGACTCTCCTGGGGGACCGGGGAGCTGTTTTTT

V gene: TRBV27
D gene: NA
J gene: TRBJ2-7
clone size: NA
CDR3 protein: CASRPEGGVYEQYF
CDR3 DNA: TGTGCCAGCAGACCTGAGGGTGGCGTCTACGAGCAGTACTTC

V gene: TRBV6-5
D gene: TRBD1
J gene: TRBJ1-2
clone size: NA
CDR3 protein: CASSGQANYGYTF
CDR3 DNA: TGTGCCAGCAGCGGACAGGCTAACTATGGCTACACCTTC

V gene: TRBV4-2
D gene: TRBD1
J gene: TRBJ1-2
clone size: NA
CDR3 protein: CASAGTGGRDGYTF
CDR3 DNA: TGTGCCAGCGCCGGGACAGGGGGCAGGGATGGCTACACCTTC

V gene: TRBV5-1
D gene: NA
J gene: TRBJ1-3
clone size: NA
CDR3 protein: CASSLGGSSSGNTIYF
CDR3 DNA: TGCGCCAGCAGCTTGGGCGGTTCCTCCTCTGGAAACACCATATATTTT

V gene: TRBV5-6
D gene: TRBD2
J gene: TRBJ2-2
clone size: NA
CDR3 protein: CASSSFLAGEQGELFF
CDR3 DNA: TGTGCCAGCAGCTCCTTTCTAGCGGGGGAGCAGGGGGAGCTGTTTTTT

V gene: TRBV4-2
D gene: NA
J gene: TRBJ2-3
clone size: NA
CDR3 protein: CASSQEWLVVTDTQYF
CDR3 DNA: TGTGCCAGCAGCCAAGAATGGCTAGTCGTAACAGATACGCAGTATTTT

V gene: TRBV18
D gene: TRBD2
J gene: TRBJ2-7
clone size: NA
CDR3 protein: CASSPLSKGLDYEQYF
CDR3 DNA: TGTGCCAGCTCACCACTTAGTAAGGGACTAGATTACGAGCAGTACTTC

V gene: TRBV11-3
D gene: NA
J gene: TRBJ2-1
clone size: NA
CDR3 protein: CASSLERYNEQFF
CDR3 DNA: TGTGCCAGCAGCTTAGAGAGGTACAATGAGCAGTTCTTC

V gene: TRBV7-9
D gene: NA
J gene: TRBJ1-1
clone size: NA
CDR3 protein: CASSLGGDPMNTEAFF
CDR3 DNA: TGTGCCAGCAGCTTAGGGGGGGATCCTATGAACACTGAAGCTTTCTTT

V gene: TRBV27
D gene: TRBD2
J gene: TRBJ2-1
clone size: NA
CDR3 protein: CASSSQRGGGNEQFF
CDR3 DNA: TGTGCCAGCAGTTCCCAGCGGGGGGGCGGCAATGAGCAGTTCTTC

V gene: TRBV9
D gene: NA
J gene: TRBJ2-3
clone size: NA
CDR3 protein: CASSVETTDTQYF
CDR3 DNA: TGTGCCAGCAGCGTAGAGACAACAGATACGCAGTATTTT

V gene: TRBV5-1
D gene: NA
J gene: TRBJ2-3
clone size: NA
CDR3 protein: CASSLIPSDTQYF
CDR3 DNA: TGCGCCAGCAGCTTGATCCCCTCCGATACGCAGTATTTT

V gene: TRBV4-3
D gene: NA
J gene: TRBJ1-2
clone size: NA
CDR3 protein: CASSQDRRGGYGYTF
CDR3 DNA: TGCGCCAGCAGCCAAGATCGGCGGGGAGGCTATGGCTACACCTTC